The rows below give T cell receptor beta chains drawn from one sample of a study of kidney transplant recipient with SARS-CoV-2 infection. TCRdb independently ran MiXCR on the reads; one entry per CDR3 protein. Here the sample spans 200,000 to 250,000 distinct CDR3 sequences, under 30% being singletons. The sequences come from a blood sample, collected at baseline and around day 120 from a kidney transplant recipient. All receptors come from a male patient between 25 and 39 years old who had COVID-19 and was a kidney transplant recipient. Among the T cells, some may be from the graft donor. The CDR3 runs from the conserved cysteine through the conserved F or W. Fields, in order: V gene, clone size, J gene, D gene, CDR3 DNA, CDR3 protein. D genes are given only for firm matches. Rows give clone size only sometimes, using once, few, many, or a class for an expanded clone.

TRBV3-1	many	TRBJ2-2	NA	TGTGCCAGCAGCGTTCCCACTCCCATTTCAGGCTTGACCGGGGAGCTGTTTTTT	CASSVPTPISGLTGELFF
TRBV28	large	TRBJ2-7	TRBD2	TGTGCCAGCACCCCGGGAGGGACGGCGGAGCAGTACTTC	CASTPGGTAEQYF
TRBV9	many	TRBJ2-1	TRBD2	TGTGCCAGCAGCGTAGCACTAGCGGGAGGGTTCGATGAGCAGTTCTTC	CASSVALAGGFDEQFF
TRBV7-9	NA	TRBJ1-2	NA	TGTGCCAGCAGCTGTCTTGCATACCGTGGAAAGACCTATGGCTACACCTTC	CASSCLAYRGKTYGYTF
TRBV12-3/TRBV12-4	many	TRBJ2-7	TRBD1	TGTGCCAGCAGTTGGCGGACAGGAGAATCCTACGAGCAGTACTTC	CASSWRTGESYEQYF
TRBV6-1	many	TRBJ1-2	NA	TGTGCCAGCAGTGAACGGGGGGCGTGGGGCTACACCTTC	CASSERGAWGYTF
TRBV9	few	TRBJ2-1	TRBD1	TGTGCCAGCAGCGCGGGACAGAGCTCCTACAATGAGCAGTTCTTC	CASSAGQSSYNEQFF
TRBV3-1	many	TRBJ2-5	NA	TGTGCCAGCAGCTCTAGTACTCCCATTTCTTTCTCTGAGACCCAGTACTTC	CASSSSTPISFSETQYF
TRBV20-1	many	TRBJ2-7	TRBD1	TGCAGTGCTAGGGAGACAGGGGGTCTAAACGAGCAGTACTTC	CSARETGGLNEQYF
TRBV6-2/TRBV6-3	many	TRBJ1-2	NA	TGTGCCAGCAGTTCATTGTTCTGCATCGGAAAGACCTATGGCTACACCTTC	CASSSLFCIGKTYGYTF